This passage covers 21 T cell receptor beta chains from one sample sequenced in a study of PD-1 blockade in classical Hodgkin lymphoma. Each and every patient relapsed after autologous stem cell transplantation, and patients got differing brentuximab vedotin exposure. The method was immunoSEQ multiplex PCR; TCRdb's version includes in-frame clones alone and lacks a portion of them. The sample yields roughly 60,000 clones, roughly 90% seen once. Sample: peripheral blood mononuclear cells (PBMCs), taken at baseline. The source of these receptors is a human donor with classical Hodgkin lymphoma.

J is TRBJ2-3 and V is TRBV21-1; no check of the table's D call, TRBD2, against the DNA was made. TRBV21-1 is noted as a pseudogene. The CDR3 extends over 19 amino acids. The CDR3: CASSRGGDYTGCCTDTQYF. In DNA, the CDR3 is TGTGCCAGCAGCAGAGGCGGGGACTACACAGGATGTTGCACAGATACGCAGTATTTT.

The CDR3 region has the DNA TGTGCCAGCAGTTCCACCCTGCGAGGCGAGCAGTACTTC. Protein: CASSSTLRGEQYF. The chain employs TRBV28 and TRBJ2-7; no clear D. This CDR3 is 13 amino acids long. Germline V CDR1 and CDR2: MDHEN, SYDVKM. V was pared by 4 bases and J by 6 bases, with 13 bases between. Filled out from reference TRBV28 and TRBJ2-7, the complete variable domain reads DVKVTQSSRYLVKRTGEKVFLECVQDMDHENMFWYRQDPGLGLRLIYFSYDVKMKEKGDIPEGYSVSREKKERFSLILESASTNQTSMYLCASSSTLRGEQYFGPGTRLTVT.

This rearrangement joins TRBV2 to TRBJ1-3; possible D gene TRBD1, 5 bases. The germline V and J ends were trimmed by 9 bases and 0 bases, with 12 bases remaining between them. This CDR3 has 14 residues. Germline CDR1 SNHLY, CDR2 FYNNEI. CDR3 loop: CARRTGLSGNTIYF. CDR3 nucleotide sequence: TGTGCCAGAAGGACGGGACTCTCTGGAAACACCATATATTTT.

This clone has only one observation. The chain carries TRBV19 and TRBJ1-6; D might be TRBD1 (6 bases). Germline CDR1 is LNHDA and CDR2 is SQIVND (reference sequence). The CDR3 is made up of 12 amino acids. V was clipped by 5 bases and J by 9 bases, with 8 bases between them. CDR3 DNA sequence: TGTGCCAGTAGTCTAGGGGGTTCACCCCTCCACTTT. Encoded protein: CASSLGGSPLHF.

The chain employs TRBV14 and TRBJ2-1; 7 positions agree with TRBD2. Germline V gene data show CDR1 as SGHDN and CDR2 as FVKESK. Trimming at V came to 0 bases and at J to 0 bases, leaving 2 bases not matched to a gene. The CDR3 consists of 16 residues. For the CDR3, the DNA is TGTGCCAGCAGCCAAGACGGCGGGAGCTCCTACAATGAGCAGTTCTTC. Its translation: CASSQDGGSSYNEQFF.

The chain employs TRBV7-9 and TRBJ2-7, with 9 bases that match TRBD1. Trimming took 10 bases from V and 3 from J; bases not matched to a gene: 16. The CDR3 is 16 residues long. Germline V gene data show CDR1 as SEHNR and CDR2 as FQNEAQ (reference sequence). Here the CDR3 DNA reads TGTGCCACCACGCGGGGGAGGGACAGGGTCGACTACGAGCAGTACTTC. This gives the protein CATTRGRDRVDYEQYF.

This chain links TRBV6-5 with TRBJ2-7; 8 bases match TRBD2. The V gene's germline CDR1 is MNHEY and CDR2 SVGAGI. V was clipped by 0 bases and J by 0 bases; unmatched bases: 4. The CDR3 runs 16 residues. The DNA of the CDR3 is TGTGCCAGCAGTTACTCGAGCGGGAGAAGCTCCTACGAGCAGTACTTC. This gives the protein CASSYSSGRSSYEQYF.

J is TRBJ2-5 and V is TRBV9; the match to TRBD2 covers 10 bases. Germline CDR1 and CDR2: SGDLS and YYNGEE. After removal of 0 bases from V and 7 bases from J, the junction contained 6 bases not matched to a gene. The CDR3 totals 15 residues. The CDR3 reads CASSVGLAGVGTQYF. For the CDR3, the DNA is TGTGCCAGCAGCGTAGGTCTAGCGGGAGTTGGGACCCAGTACTTC.

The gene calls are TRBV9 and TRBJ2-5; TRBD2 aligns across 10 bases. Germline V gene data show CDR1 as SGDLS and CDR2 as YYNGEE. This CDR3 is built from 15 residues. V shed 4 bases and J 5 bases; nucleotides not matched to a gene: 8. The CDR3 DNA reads TGTGCCAGCAGCAACCTAGCGGGAGAGGGTGAGACCCAGTACTTC. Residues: CASSNLAGEGETQYF.

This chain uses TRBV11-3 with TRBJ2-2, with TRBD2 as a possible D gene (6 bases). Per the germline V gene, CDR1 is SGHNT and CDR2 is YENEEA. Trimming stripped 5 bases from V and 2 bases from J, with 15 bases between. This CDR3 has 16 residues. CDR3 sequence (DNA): TGTGCCAGCAGCCCATCAGCGACTAGTAACACCGGGGAGCTGTTTTTT. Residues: CASSPSATSNTGELFF.

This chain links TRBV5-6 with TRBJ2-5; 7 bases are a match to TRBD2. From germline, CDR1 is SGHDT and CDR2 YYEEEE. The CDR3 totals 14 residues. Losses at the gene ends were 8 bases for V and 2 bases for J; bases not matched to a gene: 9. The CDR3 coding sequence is TGTGCCAGTAACCCGGGACTAACACAAGAGACCCAGTACTTC. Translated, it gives CASNPGLTQETQYF.

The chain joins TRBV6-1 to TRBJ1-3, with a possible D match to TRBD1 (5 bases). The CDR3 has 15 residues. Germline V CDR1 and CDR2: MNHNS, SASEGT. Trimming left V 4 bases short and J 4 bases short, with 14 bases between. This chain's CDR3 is CASSGGRDSGNTIYF. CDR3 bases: TGTGCCAGCAGTGGTGGCCGGGACTCAGGAAACACCATATATTTT.

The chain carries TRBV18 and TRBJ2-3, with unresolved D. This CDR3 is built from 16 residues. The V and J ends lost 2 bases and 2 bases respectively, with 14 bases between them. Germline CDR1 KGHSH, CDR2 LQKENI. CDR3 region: CASSPWKGRHTDTQYF. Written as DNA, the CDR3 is TGTGCCAGCTCACCATGGAAGGGAAGGCACACAGATACGCAGTATTTT. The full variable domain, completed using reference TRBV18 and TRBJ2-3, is NAGVMQNPRHLVRRRGQEARLRCSPMKGHSHVYWYRQLPEEGLKFMVYLQKENIIDESGMPKERFSAEFPKEGPSILRIQQVVRGDSAAYFCASSPWKGRHTDTQYFGPGTRLTVL.

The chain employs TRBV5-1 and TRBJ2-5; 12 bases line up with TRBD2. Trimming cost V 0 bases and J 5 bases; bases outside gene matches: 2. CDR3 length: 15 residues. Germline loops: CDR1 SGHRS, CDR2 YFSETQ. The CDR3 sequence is CASSLGTSGMETQYF. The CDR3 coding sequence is TGCGCCAGCAGCTTGGGGACTAGCGGGATGGAGACCCAGTACTTC.

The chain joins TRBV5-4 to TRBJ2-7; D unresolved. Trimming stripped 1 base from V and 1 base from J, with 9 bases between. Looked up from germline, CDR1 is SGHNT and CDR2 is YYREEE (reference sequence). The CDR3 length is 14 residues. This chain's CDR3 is CASSLLGESYEQYF. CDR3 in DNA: TGTGCCAGCAGCTTGCTTGGTGAATCCTACGAGCAGTACTTC.

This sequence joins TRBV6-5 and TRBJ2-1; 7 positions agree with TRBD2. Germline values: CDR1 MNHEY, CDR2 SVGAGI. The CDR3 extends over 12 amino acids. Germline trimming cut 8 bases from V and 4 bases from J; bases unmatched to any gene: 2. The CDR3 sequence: CASGGGYNEQFF. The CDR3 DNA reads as TGTGCCAGCGGGGGGGGTTACAATGAGCAGTTCTTC.

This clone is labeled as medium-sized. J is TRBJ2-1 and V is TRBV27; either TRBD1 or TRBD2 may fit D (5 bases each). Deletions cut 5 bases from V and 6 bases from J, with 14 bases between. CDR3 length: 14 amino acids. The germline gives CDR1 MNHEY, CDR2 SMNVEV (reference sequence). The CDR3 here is CASSPTGPPNEQFF. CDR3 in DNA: TGTGCCAGCAGTCCAACGGGACCTCCCAATGAGCAGTTCTTC.

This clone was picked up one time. The CDR3 reads CASSSGQGKLYGYTF. The CDR3 coding sequence is TGTGCCAGCAGCTCCGGACAGGGAAAGCTTTATGGCTACACCTTC. The chain carries TRBV7-9 and TRBJ1-2, with 8 bases identical to TRBD1. V lost 4 bases and J lost 5; bases outside the gene matches: 9. Germline V gene data show CDR1 as SEHNR and CDR2 as FQNEAQ (reference sequence). The CDR3 has 15 residues.

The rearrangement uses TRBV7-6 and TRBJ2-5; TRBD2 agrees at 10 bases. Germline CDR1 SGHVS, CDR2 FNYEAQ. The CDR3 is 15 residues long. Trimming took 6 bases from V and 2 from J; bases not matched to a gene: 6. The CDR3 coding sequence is TGTGCCAGCAGGAGCCTAGCGGGGGAGCAAGAGACCCAGTACTTC. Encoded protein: CASRSLAGEQETQYF.

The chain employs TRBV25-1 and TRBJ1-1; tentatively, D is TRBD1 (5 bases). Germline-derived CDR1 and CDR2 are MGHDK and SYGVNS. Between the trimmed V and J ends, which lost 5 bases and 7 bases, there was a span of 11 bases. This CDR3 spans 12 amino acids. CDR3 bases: TGTGCCAGCAGTCCTAACGGGGGTGAAGCTTTCTTT. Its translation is CASSPNGGEAFF. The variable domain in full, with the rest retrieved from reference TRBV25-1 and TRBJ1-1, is EADIYQTPRYLVIGTGKKITLECSQTMGHDKMYWYQQDPGMELHLIHYSYGVNSTEKGDLSSESTVSRIRTEHFPLTLESARPSHTSQYLCASSPNGGEAFFGQGTRLTVV.

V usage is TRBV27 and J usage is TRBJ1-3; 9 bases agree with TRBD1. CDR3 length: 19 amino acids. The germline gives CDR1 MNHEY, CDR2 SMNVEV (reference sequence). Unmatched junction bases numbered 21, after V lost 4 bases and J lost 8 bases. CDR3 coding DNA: TGTGCCAGCAGTTACAAGTATCCGGGACAGGGACCTGTACAGGACACCATATATTTT. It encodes CASSYKYPGQGPVQDTIYF.